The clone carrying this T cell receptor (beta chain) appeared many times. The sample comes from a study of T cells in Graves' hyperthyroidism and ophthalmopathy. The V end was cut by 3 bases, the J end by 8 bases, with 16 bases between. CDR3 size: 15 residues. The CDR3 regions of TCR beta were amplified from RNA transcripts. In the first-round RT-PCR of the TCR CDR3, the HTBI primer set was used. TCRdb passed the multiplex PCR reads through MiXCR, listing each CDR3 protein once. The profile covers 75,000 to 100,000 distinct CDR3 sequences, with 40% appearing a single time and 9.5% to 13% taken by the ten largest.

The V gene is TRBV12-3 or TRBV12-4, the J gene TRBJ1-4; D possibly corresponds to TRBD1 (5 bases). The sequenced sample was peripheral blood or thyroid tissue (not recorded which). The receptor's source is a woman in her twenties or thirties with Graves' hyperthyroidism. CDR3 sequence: CASSLGQGSREKLFF. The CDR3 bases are TGTGCCAGCAGTTTGGGTCAGGGTTCGAGGGAAAAACTGTTTTTT.